This record covers a single T cell receptor (beta chain). This sample is drawn from a study of T cell changes during pregnancy in multiple sclerosis. Using immunoSEQ multiplex PCR, the repertoire was profiled, and TCRdb retains in-frame clones only, with some absent. The sample consists of about 87,000 clones, around 95% of them appearing once. V dropped 3 bases and J dropped 2; count of bases not matched to a gene: 7. Germline V gene sequence: CDR1 SEHNR, CDR2 FQNEAQ (reference sequence). CDR3 length equals 18 residues. Sequenced material: peripheral blood, taken in the third trimester of pregnancy. The TCR comes from a female donor in good health, enrolled as a control in a pregnancy study. The V and J genes are TRBV7-9 and TRBJ2-3; 14 bases fit TRBD2. CDR3 in DNA: TGTGCCAGCAGCTTCACGGGACTAGCGGGAGTATCCACAGATACGCAGTATTTT. It specifies CASSFTGLAGVSTDTQYF.